Listed below are T cell receptor beta chains from one sample, sequenced in a study of shared clonotypes between healthy human individuals. Profiling relied on immunoSEQ multiplex PCR, and the TCRdb table lists in-frame clones only, not all of them. The sample has around 500,000 clones; about 72% are singletons. Sequencing used PBMCs. These receptors came from a woman aged 40 to 55 in good health. Some clones in this sample may be carry-over from other donors' samples. CDR3s leave out the opening cysteine and the closing phenylalanine or tryptophan. D genes are given only for firm matches.

CDR3aa	d_gene	v_gene	j_gene
ASSFQGQGLSHEQY	.	TRBV28	TRBJ2-7
SVTGTGNTIY	.	TRBV29-1	TRBJ1-3
ASSPRTSGRAGELF	TRBD2	TRBV9	TRBJ2-2
ASSEGLAGLQETQY	TRBD2	TRBV6-1	TRBJ2-5
ASSNSGSSTGELF	.	TRBV5-1	TRBJ2-2
ASSTATSGNEQF	TRBD2	TRBV5-1	TRBJ2-1
ASSPGEYGYT	.	TRBV14	TRBJ1-2
ASARLAGNNEQF	TRBD2	TRBV4-1	TRBJ2-1
ASSLGLAETQY	.	TRBV4-3	TRBJ2-5
ASSQGDYNEQF	.	TRBV7-2	TRBJ2-1
ASSLATGSNEKLF	TRBD1	TRBV7-9	TRBJ1-4
ASSLAPY	.	TRBV5-4	TRBJ2-7
ASSFVRDTEAF	.	TRBV7-9	TRBJ1-1
ASSAQGHGEKLF	.	TRBV7-6	TRBJ1-4
ASSLGDQPQH	.	TRBV5-6	TRBJ1-5
ASIKNTGELF	.	TRBV28	TRBJ2-2
ASSLDPGGQGDQPQH	TRBD1	TRBV7-2	TRBJ1-5
ASGIGTITSTDTQY	TRBD2	TRBV5-1	TRBJ2-3
ASSPRKGAEYEQY	TRBD1	TRBV9	TRBJ2-7
ATRVLSGKNPNEQF	TRBD2	TRBV15	TRBJ2-1
ASSLEGSSYNEQF	.	TRBV7-2	TRBJ2-1
ASHQGASSPLH	TRBD1	TRBV5-6	TRBJ1-6
ASSPQGGSFYEQY	TRBD2	TRBV18	TRBJ2-7